This T cell receptor (beta chain) was retrieved from a study of beta chain features in type 1 diabetes. General study results and limits: In every one of the four CD4+ subsets, TCRB CDR3s were moderately but significantly shorter in Type 1 diabetes patients. Compared to healthy donors, patients appeared to have naive, central memory and Treg TCRB repertoires that were more alike. HLA influence on TCRB rearrangement stayed unresolved here.

Purity (above 95%) was reached by all sorted populations. This clone occurred a few times. The target antigen is unknown. Expressed TCRB transcripts were sequenced, since all the RNA that had been isolated was reverse transcribed. Data came from immunoSEQ multiplex PCR; TCRdb stores just in-frame clones and leaves some out. Altogether some 240,000 clones are present, roughly 16% being singletons, with the ten largest covering approximately 0.086%. V lost 5 bases and J 0 bases, leaving 5 bases between the germline ends. Germline V gives CDR1 SGHTA, CDR2 FQGTGA. The length of the CDR3 is 14 residues. The chain combines TRBV7-3 with TRBJ2-6; perhaps TRBD1 as D (5 bases). This TCR was recovered from a man aged 25-40 years with type 1 diabetes. Sequencing input: naive CD4+ T cells from blood. CDR3 region: CASSTGSGANVLTF. In DNA form, the CDR3 reads TGTGCCAGCAGCACAGGCTCTGGGGCCAACGTCCTGACTTTC.